This T cell receptor (beta chain) comes out of a study of chemoradiotherapy in HPV16-positive cancers. Notes on the study in general: Better recurrence-free survival went with HPV-responsive T-cell expansion in HPV16-positive patients.

Looked up from germline, CDR1 is SGHKS and CDR2 is YYEKEE (reference sequence). The length of the CDR3 is 17 residues. The V end lost 4 bases, the J end lost 3 bases, and 20 bases lay between the germline ends. A remark on this clone: The antigen is not known.

Samples were taken several times over chemoradiotherapy. Sequencing was performed with immunoSEQ multiplex PCR; in TCRdb, only in-frame clones are kept and a portion is missing. The data hold 9,500 to 15,000 clones, with 75% to 80% observed a single time. The receptor was isolated from a human donor with HPV-associated anogenital cancer. The specimen was obtained from a patient who underwent chemoradiotherapy. The chain couples TRBV5-5 to TRBJ1-3; weak D call: TRBD1 (5 bases). CDR3 protein: CASSPGMGQGRGNTIYF. In DNA, the CDR3 is TGTGCCAGCAGCCCGGGGATGGGCCAGGGACGTGGAAACACCATATATTTT.